The T cell receptor (beta chain) described here comes from a study of T-cell memory formation after mild COVID-19. Whole-study results and caveats: Some SARS-CoV-2-responding clones were already detected in memory before infection. Later expanders leaned CD4+, whereas day 15 to 85 contracting clones were balanced CD4/CD8.

V was trimmed by 2 bases and J by 2 bases, leaving 9 bases between them. CDR3 length: 14 amino acids. This clonotype was observed a handful of times. Its antigen remains unknown. TCR alpha and TCR beta cDNA libraries carrying sample barcodes and UMIs were produced by 5'RACE using constant-segment primers. TCRdb passed the 5' RACE reads through MiXCR, listing each CDR3 protein once. The table lists fewer than 50,000 distinct CDR3 sequences, 9.5% of them singletons. This receptor was obtained from an adult woman who had mild COVID-19 (a few samples of this study predate the infection). Cell type and time point are not known. The V gene is TRBV12-3 or TRBV12-4, the J gene TRBJ1-1; possible D gene TRBD1, 5 bases. The sample was PBMCs or a T cell subset sorted from them (not recorded which). CDR3: CASSLRGGNTEAFF. CDR3 nucleotides: TGTGCCAGCAGTTTACGGGGGGGAAACACTGAAGCTTTCTTT.